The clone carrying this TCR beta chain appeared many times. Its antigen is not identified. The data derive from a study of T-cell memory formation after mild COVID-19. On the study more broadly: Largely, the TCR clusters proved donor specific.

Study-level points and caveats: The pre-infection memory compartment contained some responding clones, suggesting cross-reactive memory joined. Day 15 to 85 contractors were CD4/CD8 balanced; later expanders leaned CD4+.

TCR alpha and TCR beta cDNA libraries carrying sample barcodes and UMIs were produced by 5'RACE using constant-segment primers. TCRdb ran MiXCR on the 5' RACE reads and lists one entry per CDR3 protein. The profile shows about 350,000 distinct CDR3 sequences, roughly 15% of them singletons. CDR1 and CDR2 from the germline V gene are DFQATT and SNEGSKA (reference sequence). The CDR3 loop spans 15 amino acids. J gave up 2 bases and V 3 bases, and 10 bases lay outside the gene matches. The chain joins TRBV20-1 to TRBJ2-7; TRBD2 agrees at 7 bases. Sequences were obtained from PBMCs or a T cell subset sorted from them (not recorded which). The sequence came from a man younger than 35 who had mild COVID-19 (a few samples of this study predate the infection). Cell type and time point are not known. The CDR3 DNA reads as TGCAGTGCTAGTGTTCCGTCTAGCGGACCCTACGAGCAGTACTTC. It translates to CSASVPSSGPYEQYF.